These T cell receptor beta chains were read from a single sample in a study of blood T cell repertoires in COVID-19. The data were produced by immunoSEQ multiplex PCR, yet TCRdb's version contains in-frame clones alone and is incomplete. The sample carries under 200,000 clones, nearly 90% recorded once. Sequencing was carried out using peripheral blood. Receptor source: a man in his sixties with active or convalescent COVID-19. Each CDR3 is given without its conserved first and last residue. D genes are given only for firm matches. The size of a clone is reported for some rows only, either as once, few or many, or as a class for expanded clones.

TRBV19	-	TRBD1	ASIPDRGRTEAF
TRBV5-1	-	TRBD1	ASSSGGQAVTGELF
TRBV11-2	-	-	ASSLTPSVIETQY
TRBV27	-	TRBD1	ASSYSDRQETQY
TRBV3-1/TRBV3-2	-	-	ASSQGGGYT
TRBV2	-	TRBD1	ASRAGTGVQPQH
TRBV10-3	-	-	AISGAVGQPQH
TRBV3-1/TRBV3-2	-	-	ASSQGSRLGSPLH
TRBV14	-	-	ASSQTVGNTIY
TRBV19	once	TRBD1	ASSINRAGGYTRHSPLH
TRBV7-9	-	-	ASSSFQGPATGELF
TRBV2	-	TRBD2	ASSEGGLAAGEQY
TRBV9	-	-	ASSVASIFPRSYNEQF
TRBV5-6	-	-	ASTVTWGSNSGNTIY
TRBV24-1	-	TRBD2	ATSDIAGASYNEQF
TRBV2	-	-	ASSLDRNTGELF
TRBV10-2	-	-	ASSPLLTPNRALRQTNYGYT
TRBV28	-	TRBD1	ASSQTGAGNEKLF
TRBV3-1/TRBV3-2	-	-	ASSPQGLGNQPQH
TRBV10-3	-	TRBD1	ATTGQGYNEQF
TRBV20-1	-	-	SASPGFATEAF
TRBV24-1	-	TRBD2	ATSDPGTSGGSRLF
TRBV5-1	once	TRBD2	ASSLAGTREETQY
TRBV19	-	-	ASSMGLTYNSPLH
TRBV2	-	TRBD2	ASSEWGLAQF
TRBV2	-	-	ASSGGLSPLVDTIY
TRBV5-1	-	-	ASSPNEYGYT
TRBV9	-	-	ASSVGGVGPQH
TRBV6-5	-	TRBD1	ASGQGPYQPQH
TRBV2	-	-	ASSLRAVNTEAF
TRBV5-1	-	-	ASSGGHRTEAF